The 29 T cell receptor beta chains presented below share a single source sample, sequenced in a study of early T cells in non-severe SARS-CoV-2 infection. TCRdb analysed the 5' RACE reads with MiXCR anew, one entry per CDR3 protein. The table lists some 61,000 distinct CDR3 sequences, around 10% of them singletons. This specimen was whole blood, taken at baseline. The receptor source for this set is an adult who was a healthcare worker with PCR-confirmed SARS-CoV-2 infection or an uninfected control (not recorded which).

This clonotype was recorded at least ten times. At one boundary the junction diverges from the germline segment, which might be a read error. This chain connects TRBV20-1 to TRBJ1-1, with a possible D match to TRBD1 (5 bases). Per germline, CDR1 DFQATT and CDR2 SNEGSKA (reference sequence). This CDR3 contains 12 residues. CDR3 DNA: TGCAGTGCTAGGGGGGGGAACACTGAAGCCTTCTTT. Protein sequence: CSARGGNTEAFF.

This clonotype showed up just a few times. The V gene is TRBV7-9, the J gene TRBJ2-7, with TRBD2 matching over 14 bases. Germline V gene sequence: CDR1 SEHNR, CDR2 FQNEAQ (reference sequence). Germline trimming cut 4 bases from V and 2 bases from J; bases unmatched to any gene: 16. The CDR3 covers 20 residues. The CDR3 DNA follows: TGTGCCAGCAGCTCCCTCCGAGGGACTAGCGGGGGCCTTAGAACCTACGAGCAGTACTTC. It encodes CASSSLRGTSGGLRTYEQYF.

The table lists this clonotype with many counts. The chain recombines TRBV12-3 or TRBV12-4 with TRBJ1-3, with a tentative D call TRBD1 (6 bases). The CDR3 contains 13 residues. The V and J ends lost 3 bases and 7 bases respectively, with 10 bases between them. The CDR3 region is CASSLQGPNTIYF. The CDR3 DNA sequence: TGTGCCAGCAGTTTGCAGGGGCCGAACACCATATATTTT.

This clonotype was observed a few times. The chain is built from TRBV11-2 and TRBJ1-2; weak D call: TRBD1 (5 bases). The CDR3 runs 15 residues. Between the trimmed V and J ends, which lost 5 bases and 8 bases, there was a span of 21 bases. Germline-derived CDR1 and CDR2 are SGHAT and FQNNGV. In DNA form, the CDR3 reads TGTGCCAGCAGCCCTACAGGAGTAACTGCCCTCGGCTACACCTTC. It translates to CASSPTGVTALGYTF.

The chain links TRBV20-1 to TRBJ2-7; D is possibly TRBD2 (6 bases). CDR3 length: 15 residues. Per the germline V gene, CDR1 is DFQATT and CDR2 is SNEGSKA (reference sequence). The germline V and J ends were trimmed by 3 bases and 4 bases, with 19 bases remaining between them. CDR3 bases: TGCAGTGCTAGCTCCCTCCGGCTAGCGCTATACGAGCAGTACTTC. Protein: CSASSLRLALYEQYF.

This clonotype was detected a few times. CDR3: CASSFRAGAEQYF. The CDR3 DNA is TGTGCCAGCAGTTTCCGGGCGGGGGCCGAGCAGTACTTC. This rearrangement joins TRBV12-3 or TRBV12-4 to TRBJ2-7, with a weak D call TRBD2 (7 bases). The V and J ends lost 3 bases and 6 bases respectively, with 12 bases between them. CDR3 size: 13 residues.

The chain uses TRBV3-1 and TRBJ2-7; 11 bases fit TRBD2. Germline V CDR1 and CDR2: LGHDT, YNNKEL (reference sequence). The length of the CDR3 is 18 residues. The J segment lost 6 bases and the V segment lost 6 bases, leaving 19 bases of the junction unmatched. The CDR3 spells CASSRDRDLLAGVTEQYF. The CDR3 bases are TGTGCCAGCAGTCGGGACAGGGACTTACTAGCGGGAGTTACCGAGCAGTACTTC.

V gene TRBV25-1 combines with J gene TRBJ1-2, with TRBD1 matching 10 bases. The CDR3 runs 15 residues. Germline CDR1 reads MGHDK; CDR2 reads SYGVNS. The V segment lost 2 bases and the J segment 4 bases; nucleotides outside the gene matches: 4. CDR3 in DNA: TGTGCCAGCAGTGAAGCCGGGACAGGGGCCTATGGCTACACCTTC. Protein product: CASSEAGTGAYGYTF.

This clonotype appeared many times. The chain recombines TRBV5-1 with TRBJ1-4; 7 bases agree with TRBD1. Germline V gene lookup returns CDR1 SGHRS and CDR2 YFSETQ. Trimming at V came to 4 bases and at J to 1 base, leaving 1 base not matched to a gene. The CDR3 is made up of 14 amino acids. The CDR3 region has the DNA TGCGCCAGCAGCCCAGGGGGAACTAATGAAAAACTGTTTTTT. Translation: CASSPGGTNEKLFF.

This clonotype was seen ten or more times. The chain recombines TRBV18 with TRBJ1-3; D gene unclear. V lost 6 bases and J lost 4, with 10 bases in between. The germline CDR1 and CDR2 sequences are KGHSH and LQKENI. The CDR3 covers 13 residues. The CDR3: CASSPGSGNTIYF. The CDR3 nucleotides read TGTGCCAGCTCTCCCGGATCGGGAAACACCATATATTTT.

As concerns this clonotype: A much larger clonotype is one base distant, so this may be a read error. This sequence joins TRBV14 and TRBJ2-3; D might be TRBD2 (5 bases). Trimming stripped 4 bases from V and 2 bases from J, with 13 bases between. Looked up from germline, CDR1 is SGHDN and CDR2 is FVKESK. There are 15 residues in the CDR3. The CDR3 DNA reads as TGTGCCAGCAGCCGCGCCGGACTTAACACAGATACGCAGTATTTT. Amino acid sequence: CASSRAGLNTDTQYF.

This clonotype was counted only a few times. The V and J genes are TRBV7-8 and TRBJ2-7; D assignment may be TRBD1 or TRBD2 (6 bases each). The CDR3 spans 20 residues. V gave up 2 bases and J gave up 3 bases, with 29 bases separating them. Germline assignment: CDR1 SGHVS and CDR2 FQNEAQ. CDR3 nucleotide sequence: TGTGCCAGCAGCTTACCTCGAATTCCCCAGGGGACTCCGGCCCACTACGAGCAGTACTTC. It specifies CASSLPRIPQGTPAHYEQYF.

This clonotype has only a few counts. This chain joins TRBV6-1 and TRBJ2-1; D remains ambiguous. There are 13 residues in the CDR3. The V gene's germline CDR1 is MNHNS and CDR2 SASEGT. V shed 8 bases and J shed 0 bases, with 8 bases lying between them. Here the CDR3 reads CASAVSSYNEQFF. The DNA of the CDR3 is TGTGCCAGCGCTGTTAGCTCCTACAATGAGCAGTTCTTC.

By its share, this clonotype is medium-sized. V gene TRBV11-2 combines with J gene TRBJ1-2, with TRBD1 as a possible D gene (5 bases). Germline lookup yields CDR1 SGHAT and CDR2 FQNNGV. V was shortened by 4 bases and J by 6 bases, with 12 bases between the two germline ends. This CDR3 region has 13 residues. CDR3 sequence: CASSSGRVNGYTF. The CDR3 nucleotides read TGTGCCAGCAGCTCAGGGAGGGTGAATGGCTACACCTTC.

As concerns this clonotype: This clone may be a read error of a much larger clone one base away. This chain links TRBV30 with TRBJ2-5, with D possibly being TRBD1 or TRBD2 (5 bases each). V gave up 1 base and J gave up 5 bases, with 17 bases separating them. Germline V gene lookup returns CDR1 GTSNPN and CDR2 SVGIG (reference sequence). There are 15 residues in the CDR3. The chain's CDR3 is CAWSGRGTFNETQYF. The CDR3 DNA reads TGTGCCTGGAGTGGGCGTGGGACGTTTAACGAGACCCAGTACTTC.

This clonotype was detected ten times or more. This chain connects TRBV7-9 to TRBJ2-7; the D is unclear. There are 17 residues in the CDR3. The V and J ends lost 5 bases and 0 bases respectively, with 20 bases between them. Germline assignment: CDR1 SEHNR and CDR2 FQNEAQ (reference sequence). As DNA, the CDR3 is TGTGCCAGCAGCCGTTTCGGCGGTGCTGACGGCTCCTACGAGCAGTACTTC. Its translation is CASSRFGGADGSYEQYF.

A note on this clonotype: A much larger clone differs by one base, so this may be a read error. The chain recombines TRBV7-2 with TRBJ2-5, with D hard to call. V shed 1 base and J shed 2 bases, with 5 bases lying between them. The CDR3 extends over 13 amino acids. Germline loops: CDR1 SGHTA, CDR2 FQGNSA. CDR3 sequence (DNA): TGTGCCAGCAGCTTAGTCCAGCAAGAGACCCAGTACTTC. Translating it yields CASSLVQQETQYF.

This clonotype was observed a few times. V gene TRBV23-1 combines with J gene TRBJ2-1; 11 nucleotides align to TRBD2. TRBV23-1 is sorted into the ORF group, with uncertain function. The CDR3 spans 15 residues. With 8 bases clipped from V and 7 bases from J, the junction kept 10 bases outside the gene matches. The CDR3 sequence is CASPLRLAGCNEQFF. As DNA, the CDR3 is TGCGCCAGCCCTCTTCGACTAGCGGGATGTAATGAGCAGTTCTTC.

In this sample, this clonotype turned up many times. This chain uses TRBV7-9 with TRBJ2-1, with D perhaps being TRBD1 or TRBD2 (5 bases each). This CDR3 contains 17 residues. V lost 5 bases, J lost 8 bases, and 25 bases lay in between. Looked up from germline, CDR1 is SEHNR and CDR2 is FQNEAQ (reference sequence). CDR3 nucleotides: TGTGCCAGCAGCCCCCCTAGGATATGGCCCGGGGCTCATGAGCAGTTCTTC. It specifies CASSPPRIWPGAHEQFF. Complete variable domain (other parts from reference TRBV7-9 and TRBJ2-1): DTGVSQNPRHKITKRGQNVTFRCDPISEHNRLYWYRQTLGQGPEFLTYFQNEAQLEKSRLLSDRFSAERPKGSFSTLEIQRTEQGDSAMYLCASSPPRIWPGAHEQFFGPGTRLTVL.

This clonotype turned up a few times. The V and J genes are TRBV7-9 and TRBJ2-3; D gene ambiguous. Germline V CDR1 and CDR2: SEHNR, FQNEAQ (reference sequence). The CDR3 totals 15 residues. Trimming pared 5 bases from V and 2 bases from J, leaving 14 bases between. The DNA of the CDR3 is TGTGCCAGCAGCCCCGCGGTCATTTACACAGATACGCAGTATTTT. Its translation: CASSPAVIYTDTQYF.

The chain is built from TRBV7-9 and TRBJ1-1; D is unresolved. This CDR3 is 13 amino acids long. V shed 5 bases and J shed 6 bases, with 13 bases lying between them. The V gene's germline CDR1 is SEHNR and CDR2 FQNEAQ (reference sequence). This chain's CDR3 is CASSLSLWAEAFF. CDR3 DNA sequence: TGTGCCAGCAGCCTAAGCTTGTGGGCTGAAGCTTTCTTT.

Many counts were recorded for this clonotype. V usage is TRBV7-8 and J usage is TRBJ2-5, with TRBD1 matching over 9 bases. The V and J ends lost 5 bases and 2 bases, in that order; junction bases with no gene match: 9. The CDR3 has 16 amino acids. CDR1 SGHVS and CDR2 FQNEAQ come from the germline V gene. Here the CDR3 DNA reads TGTGCCAGCAGCAACCGGGACAGGGAAATTCAAGAGACCCAGTACTTC. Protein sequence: CASSNRDREIQETQYF.

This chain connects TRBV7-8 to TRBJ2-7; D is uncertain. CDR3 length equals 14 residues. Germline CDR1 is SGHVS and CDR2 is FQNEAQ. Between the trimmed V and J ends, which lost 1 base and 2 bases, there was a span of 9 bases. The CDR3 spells CASSLVTLPYEQYF. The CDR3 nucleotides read TGTGCCAGCAGCTTAGTGACCCTTCCCTACGAGCAGTACTTC.

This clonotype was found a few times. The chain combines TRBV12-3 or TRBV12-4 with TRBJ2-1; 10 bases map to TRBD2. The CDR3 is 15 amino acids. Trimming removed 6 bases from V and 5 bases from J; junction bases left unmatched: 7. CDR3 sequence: CASRPGTSVNNEQFF. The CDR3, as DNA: TGTGCCAGCAGGCCCGGGACTAGCGTCAACAATGAGCAGTTCTTC.

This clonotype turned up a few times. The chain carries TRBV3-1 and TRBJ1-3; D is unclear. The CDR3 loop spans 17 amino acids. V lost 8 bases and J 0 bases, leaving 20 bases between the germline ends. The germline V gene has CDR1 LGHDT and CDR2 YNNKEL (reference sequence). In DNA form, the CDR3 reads TGTGCCAGCGGCCGAATAATCGGGGAAAACTCTGGAAACACCATATATTTT. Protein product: CASGRIIGENSGNTIYF.

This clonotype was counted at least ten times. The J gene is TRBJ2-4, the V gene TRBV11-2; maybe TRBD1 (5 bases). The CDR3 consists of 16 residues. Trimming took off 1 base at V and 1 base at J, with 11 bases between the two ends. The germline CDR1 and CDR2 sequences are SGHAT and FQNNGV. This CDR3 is CASSLVGQGAKNIQYF. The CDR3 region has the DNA TGTGCCAGCAGCTTAGTAGGTCAGGGTGCCAAAAACATTCAGTACTTC.

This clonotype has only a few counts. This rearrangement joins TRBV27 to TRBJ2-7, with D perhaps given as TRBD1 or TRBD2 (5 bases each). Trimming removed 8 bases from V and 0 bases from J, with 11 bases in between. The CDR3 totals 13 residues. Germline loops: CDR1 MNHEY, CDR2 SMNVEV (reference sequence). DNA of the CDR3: TGTGCCAGCGGACCGGGGCTCTCCTACGAGCAGTACTTC. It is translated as CASGPGLSYEQYF.

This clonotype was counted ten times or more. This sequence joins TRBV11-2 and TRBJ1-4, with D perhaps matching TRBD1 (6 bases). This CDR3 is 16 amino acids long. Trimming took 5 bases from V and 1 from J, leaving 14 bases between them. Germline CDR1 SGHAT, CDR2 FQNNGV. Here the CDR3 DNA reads TGTGCCAGCAGCCCACCTGGGACACAAACTAATGAAAAACTGTTTTTT. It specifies CASSPPGTQTNEKLFF. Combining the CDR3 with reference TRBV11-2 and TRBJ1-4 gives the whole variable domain EAGVAQSPRYKIIEKRQSVAFWCNPISGHATLYWYQQILGQGPKLLIQFQNNGVVDDSQLPKDRFSAERLKGVDSTLKIQPAKLEDSAVYLCASSPPGTQTNEKLFFGSGTQLSVL.

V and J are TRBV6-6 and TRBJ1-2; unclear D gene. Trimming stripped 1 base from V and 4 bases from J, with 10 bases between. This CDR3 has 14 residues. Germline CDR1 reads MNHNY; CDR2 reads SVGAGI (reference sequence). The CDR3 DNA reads TGTGCCAGCAGTTACTGGGGTTTCGCCTATGGCTACACCTTC. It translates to CASSYWGFAYGYTF.